Presented here are 26 T cell receptor beta chains from one specimen sequenced in a study of cytomegalovirus exposure and HLA in healthy donors. Primers included in the PCR were 60 Vbeta and 13 Jbeta primers. Only in-frame clones appear in the TCRdb table, and some are missing; sequencing was by immunoSEQ multiplex PCR. The profile shows some 120,000 clones, more than 65% of them singletons. The specimen sequenced was PBMCs. The receptors come from a woman in her 30s in good health and CMV-seronegative.

V is TRBV7-9 and J is TRBJ2-5; 9 nucleotides match TRBD1. This CDR3 comprises 15 residues. V was pared by 5 bases and J by 5 bases, with 9 bases of the junction left unmatched. The germline CDR1 and CDR2 sequences are SEHNR and FQNEAQ (reference sequence). The CDR3: CASSRWGQGGETQYF. CDR3 DNA: TGTGCCAGCAGCCGCTGGGGACAGGGCGGCGAGACCCAGTACTTC.

This clone was detected only a few times. This chain links TRBV6-5 with TRBJ2-1, with TRBD1 matching 9 bases. The CDR3 runs to 15 residues. V lost 4 bases to trimming and J lost 4 bases; unmatched junction nucleotides: 5. Germline assignment: CDR1 MNHEY and CDR2 SVGAGI. CDR3 amino acids: CASSSDRGFYNEQFF. In DNA, the CDR3 is TGTGCCAGCAGTTCCGACAGGGGGTTTTACAATGAGCAGTTCTTC.

The V call is TRBV9, the J call TRBJ1-1; TRBD1 aligns across 10 bases. Looked up from germline, CDR1 is SGDLS and CDR2 is YYNGEE. The CDR3 has 15 residues. V trimming: 4 bases; J trimming: 3 bases; junction bases outside the gene matches: 6. The CDR3 nucleotides read TGTGCCAGCAGCCCAGCCGGGACAGGGGACACTGAAGCTTTCTTT. Protein product: CASSPAGTGDTEAFF.

The V gene is TRBV29-1, the J gene TRBJ2-2; 7 bases map to TRBD2. Germline V gene data show CDR1 as SQVTM and CDR2 as ANQGSEA. V was clipped by 4 bases and J by 6 bases; unmatched bases: 11. The CDR3 loop spans 15 amino acids. CDR3 sequence (DNA): TGCAGCGTTGTAGGACTAGATGGCGCCCCCGGGGAGCTGTTTTTT. It yields the protein CSVVGLDGAPGELFF.

The chain employs TRBV27 and TRBJ2-7; 11 nucleotides align to TRBD2. Germline V gives CDR1 MNHEY, CDR2 SMNVEV (reference sequence). The CDR3 loop spans 15 amino acids. The trim removed 5 bases at V and 0 bases at J, leaving 3 bases unmatched. The CDR3 nucleotides read TGTGCCAGCAGTCCTACTAGCGGGAGCTCCTACGAGCAGTACTTC. Amino acid sequence: CASSPTSGSSYEQYF.

CDR3 sequence (DNA): TGCGCCAGCAGCCCCCAGGTCGACTATGGCTACACCTTC. It codes for CASSPQVDYGYTF. The chain couples TRBV5-1 to TRBJ1-2, with D unresolved. The CDR3 runs to 13 residues. The V and J ends lost 4 bases and 3 bases respectively, with 10 bases between them. The V gene's germline CDR1 is SGHRS and CDR2 YFSETQ.

V and J are TRBV6-5 and TRBJ2-7, with D tentatively TRBD1 (5 bases). Germline values: CDR1 MNHEY, CDR2 SVGAGI. This CDR3 comprises 15 residues. Trimming shortened V by 4 bases and J by 3 bases, and 16 bases separated the two germline ends. CDR3 DNA sequence: TGTGCCAGCAGTTCACCCAGGGAAAGGCACTACGAGCAGTACTTC. This gives the protein CASSSPRERHYEQYF.

This clone was seen a handful of times. The V call is TRBV19, the J call TRBJ1-5, with a tentative D call TRBD1 (5 bases). The V end lost 7 bases, the J end lost 6 bases, and 10 bases lay between the germline ends. The CDR3 totals 12 residues. Per germline, CDR1 LNHDA and CDR2 SQIVND (reference sequence). CDR3 DNA: TGTGCCAGTACCAGGGCCGGTCAGCCCCAGCATTTT. This translates into CASTRAGQPQHF.

The genes are TRBV6-6 and TRBJ1-2; 7 bases are a match to TRBD1. This CDR3 has 13 amino acids. The V gene's germline CDR1 is MNHNY and CDR2 SVGAGI (reference sequence). V lost 0 bases to trimming and J lost 8 bases; unmatched junction nucleotides: 3. The CDR3 DNA is TGTGCCAGCAGTTACTCGAGAGGGGGCGGCTACACCTTC. Its translation is CASSYSRGGGYTF.

V and J are TRBV6-5 and TRBJ1-5; TRBD1 matches 8 bases. CDR3 length: 14 amino acids. The V and J ends lost 6 bases and 6 bases, in that order; junction bases with no gene match: 7. Germline V lookup: CDR1 MNHEY, CDR2 SVGAGI. CDR3 amino acids: CASSYDRGSQPQHF. The DNA for the CDR3 is TGTGCCAGCAGCTACGACAGGGGAAGTCAGCCCCAGCATTTT.

The chain recombines TRBV28 with TRBJ2-2, with unresolved D. The CDR3 runs 14 residues. Germline V gene lookup returns CDR1 MDHEN and CDR2 SYDVKM. Between the trimmed V and J ends, which lost 2 bases and 1 base, there was a span of 5 bases. The CDR3 reads CASSLGGNTGELFF. CDR3 nucleotide sequence: TGTGCCAGCAGTTTAGGCGGGAACACCGGGGAGCTGTTTTTT.

The chain uses TRBV25-1 and TRBJ1-5; D is possibly TRBD1 (6 bases). Germline-derived CDR1 and CDR2 are MGHDK and SYGVNS. Trimming shortened V by 4 bases and J by 7 bases, and 14 bases separated the two germline ends. This CDR3 is built from 14 residues. In nucleotides, the CDR3 is TGTGCCAGCAGTGGAGTCCAGGGGAACCAGCCCCAGCATTTT. Its translation is CASSGVQGNQPQHF.

The J gene is TRBJ1-2, the V gene TRBV6-5; 7 positions match TRBD1. The V and J ends lost 7 bases and 1 base, in that order; junction bases with no gene match: 3. This CDR3 contains 13 residues. Germline values: CDR1 MNHEY, CDR2 SVGAGI. CDR3 sequence reads: CASMRGLNYGYTF. The CDR3 DNA follows: TGTGCCAGCATGAGGGGGCTTAACTATGGCTACACCTTC.

The chain combines TRBV7-8 with TRBJ1-1; 8 bases map to TRBD1. The germline CDR1 and CDR2 sequences are SGHVS and FQNEAQ. Trimming cost V 5 bases and J 7 bases; bases outside gene matches: 9. The CDR3 contains 14 residues. The CDR3 here is CASSPEYGTGEAFF. DNA of the CDR3: TGTGCCAGCAGCCCGGAGTACGGGACAGGTGAAGCTTTCTTT.

CDR3 bases: TGTGCCAGTAGAGGGAGCGCGAGGGAGAATTATGGCTACACCTTC. It yields the protein CASRGSARENYGYTF. The chain carries TRBV19 and TRBJ1-2; unclear D gene. The CDR3 sequence is 15 residues long. V was shortened by 6 bases and J by 5 bases, with 19 bases between the two germline ends. CDR1 and CDR2 from the germline V gene are LNHDA and SQIVND (reference sequence).

Turning to this clone: The junction shows a germline mismatch at one end, possibly a read error. This sequence joins TRBV7-2 and TRBJ2-7; a possible D gene is TRBD2 (6 bases). Germline V gives CDR1 SGHTA, CDR2 FQGNSA. The CDR3 extends over 15 amino acids. The CDR3 protein is CASRLAARASYEQYF. The CDR3 coding sequence is TGTGCCAGCAGATTAGCGGCGCGGGCCTCCTACGAGCAGTACTTC. Based on the CDR3 plus reference TRBV7-2 and TRBJ2-7, the full variable domain is GAGVSQSPSNKVTEKGKDVELRCDPISGHTALYWYRQSLGQGLEFLIYFQGNSAPDKSGLPSDRFSAERTGGSVSTLTIQRTQQEDSAVYLCASRLAARASYEQYFGPGTRLTVT.

The V call is TRBV2, the J call TRBJ1-2; 9 bases map to TRBD1. There are 15 residues in the CDR3. The germline gives CDR1 SNHLY, CDR2 FYNNEI. V dropped 5 bases and J dropped 4; count of bases not matched to a gene: 8. The CDR3 loop reads CASSPTGGYSYGYTF. The CDR3 DNA follows: TGTGCCAGCAGTCCGACAGGGGGATACAGCTATGGCTACACCTTC.

CDR3 sequence reads: CASNSGTGKLFF. The CDR3 DNA is TGTGCCAGTAATTCAGGGACTGGAAAACTGTTTTTT. The chain carries TRBV19 and TRBJ1-4; D possibly corresponds to TRBD1 (5 bases). The germline V gene encodes CDR1 LNHDA and CDR2 SQIVND (reference sequence). The V and J ends lost 7 bases and 10 bases respectively, with 13 bases between them. The CDR3 loop spans 12 amino acids.

The chain joins TRBV2 to TRBJ1-5; no firm D call. This CDR3 has 14 residues. V lost 1 base, J lost 3 bases, and 7 bases lay in between. CDR1 is SNHLY, CDR2 FYNNEI, per germline. The CDR3 DNA follows: TGTGCCAGCAGTGAAGGGCGGTTCAATCAGCCCCAGCATTTT. It specifies CASSEGRFNQPQHF.

V usage is TRBV2 and J usage is TRBJ1-5; 7 positions agree with TRBD1. V dropped 9 bases and J dropped 3; count of bases not matched to a gene: 8. The CDR3 consists of 14 residues. Germline V gene lookup returns CDR1 SNHLY and CDR2 FYNNEI. CDR3 amino acids: CASHPDRVNQPQHF. The CDR3 nucleotides are TGTGCCAGTCACCCCGACAGGGTCAATCAGCCCCAGCATTTT.

The chain is built from TRBV5-1 and TRBJ2-3; TRBD2 agrees at 7 bases. Looked up from germline, CDR1 is SGHRS and CDR2 is YFSETQ. The V and J ends lost 4 bases and 4 bases, in that order; junction bases with no gene match: 9. The CDR3 sequence is 15 residues long. This chain's CDR3 is CASSPTSHPADTQYF. Written as DNA, the CDR3 is TGCGCCAGCAGCCCGACTAGCCATCCGGCAGATACGCAGTATTTT.

V is TRBV7-3 and J is TRBJ1-1; D gene ambiguous. CDR3 length: 14 amino acids. Germline V CDR1 and CDR2: SGHTA, FQGTGA. V lost 0 bases and J lost 1, with 6 bases in between. CDR3 sequence: CASSLTRANTEAFF. Here the CDR3 DNA reads TGTGCCAGCAGCTTAACGAGGGCGAACACTGAAGCTTTCTTT.

The chain recombines TRBV27 with TRBJ1-4; maybe TRBD1 (5 bases). The germline CDR1 and CDR2 sequences are MNHEY and SMNVEV (reference sequence). V lost 1 base, J lost 0 bases, and 6 bases lay in between. This CDR3 has 15 amino acids. This chain's CDR3 is CASSLLGATNEKLFF. For the CDR3, the DNA is TGTGCCAGCAGTTTATTAGGGGCAACTAATGAAAAACTGTTTTTT.

This chain links TRBV18 with TRBJ1-1; D is perhaps TRBD1 (5 bases). Trimming removed 1 base from V and 1 base from J, with 7 bases in between. CDR3 length: 14 amino acids. The germline CDR1 and CDR2 sequences are KGHSH and LQKENI. The CDR3: CASSPQGPNTEAFF. CDR3 sequence (DNA): TGTGCCAGCTCACCACAGGGGCCGAACACTGAAGCTTTCTTT. The variable domain in full, with the rest retrieved from reference TRBV18 and TRBJ1-1, is NAGVMQNPRHLVRRRGQEARLRCSPMKGHSHVYWYRQLPEEGLKFMVYLQKENIIDESGMPKERFSAEFPKEGPSILRIQQVVRGDSAAYFCASSPQGPNTEAFFGQGTRLTVV.

V is TRBV6-6 and J is TRBJ2-3, with D possibly being TRBD1 (6 bases). The CDR3 has 13 amino acids. Deletions cut 5 bases from V and 1 base from J, with 7 bases between. Germline V CDR1 and CDR2: MNHNY, SVGAGI (reference sequence). CDR3 bases: TGTGCCAGCAGTCCAGGGGGCACAGATACGCAGTATTTT. Protein sequence: CASSPGGTDTQYF.

The rearrangement uses TRBV7-3 and TRBJ2-1, with D possibly being TRBD1 (6 bases). V dropped 2 bases and J dropped 7 bases, with 18 bases sitting between them. The CDR3 is 16 amino acids. Germline values: CDR1 SGHTA, CDR2 FQGTGA. The CDR3 here is CASSLLRLGGSNEQFF. CDR3 sequence (DNA): TGTGCCAGCAGCTTATTAAGGTTAGGGGGATCAAATGAGCAGTTCTTC.